The 5 T cell receptor beta chains in this list originate from one sample, sequenced in a study of early T cells in non-severe SARS-CoV-2 infection. TCRdb re-called the 5' RACE reads with MiXCR, one entry per CDR3 protein. The sample consists of about 70,000 distinct CDR3 sequences, around 13% of them appearing once. The sample was whole blood, taken at baseline. These receptors were collected from an adult who was a healthcare worker with PCR-confirmed SARS-CoV-2 infection or an uninfected control (not recorded which).

This clonotype appeared many times. This rearrangement joins TRBV29-1 to TRBJ2-7; 7 bases fit TRBD2. CDR3 length: 12 amino acids. The J segment lost 5 bases and the V segment lost 3 bases, leaving 4 bases of the junction unmatched. The germline V gene has CDR1 SQVTM and CDR2 ANQGSEA. The CDR3 is CSVDLAENEQYF. As DNA, the CDR3 is TGCAGCGTTGACCTAGCGGAGAACGAGCAGTACTTC.

The chain combines TRBV7-9 with TRBJ2-7; D is perhaps TRBD2 (5 bases). Germline lookup yields CDR1 SEHNR and CDR2 FQNEAQ (reference sequence). CDR3 length: 13 residues. Trimming shortened V by 6 bases and J by 7 bases, and 16 bases separated the two germline ends. The CDR3 reads CASSSVPSGEQYF. CDR3 nucleotide sequence: TGTGCCAGCAGTTCCGTCCCCTCGGGAGAGCAGTACTTC.

This chain connects TRBV9 to TRBJ2-3; the D call may be TRBD1 or TRBD2 (6 bases each). Germline-derived CDR1 and CDR2 are SGDLS and YYNGEE. The CDR3 sequence is 15 residues long. V was shortened by 6 bases and J by 2 bases, with 16 bases between the two germline ends. The CDR3 DNA is TGTGCCAGCACCTGGGGGGCAGCCCCCACAGATACGCAGTATTTT. Its protein is CASTWGAAPTDTQYF.

This clonotype occurred a few times. The rearrangement joins TRBV12-3 or TRBV12-4 to TRBJ2-3; D remains ambiguous. The CDR3 spans 13 residues. The ends were cut back, 8 bases at V and 5 bases at J, with 14 bases in the middle. Written as DNA, the CDR3 is TGTGCCAGCGGGGTTACTGCCGGAGATACGCAGTATTTT. Translation gives CASGVTAGDTQYF.

The gene calls are TRBV9 and TRBJ1-1; 7 nucleotides line up with TRBD1. CDR1 is SGDLS, CDR2 YYNGEE, per germline. CDR3 size: 16 residues. The trim removed 0 bases at V and 0 bases at J, leaving 5 bases unmatched. Here the CDR3 DNA reads TGTGCCAGCAGCGTAGAGGGACAGCACATGAACACTGAAGCTTTCTTT. Encoded protein: CASSVEGQHMNTEAFF.